The sequence of this T cell receptor (beta chain) was determined in a study of T cell responses to AZD1222 COVID-19 vaccine. Method: immunoSEQ multiplex PCR; TCRdb's copy keeps in-frame clones and lacks some. Counted here are some 150,000 clones, 92% occurring once; the ten biggest clones make up about 3.5%. Doses given second, at about 4 or about 12 weeks, were pooled. Trimming cost V 5 bases and J 3 bases, with 20 bases left between them. The CDR3 is 16 amino acids. CDR1 is MDHEN, CDR2 SYDVKM, per germline. The receptor's source is an adult who received the AZD1222 COVID-19 vaccine. The starting material was peripheral blood, obtained 28 days after the second AZD1222 dose. The chain employs TRBV28 and TRBJ2-7; D ambiguous. CDR3 protein: CASSAPPRPTHYEQYF. For the CDR3, the DNA is TGTGCCAGCAGTGCCCCCCCGCGACCTACCCACTACGAGCAGTACTTC.